This T cell receptor (beta chain) was obtained from a study of response to subunit inactivated influenza vaccine. Notes on the study in general: That few new T cells are recruited by each seasonal influenza vaccination was the authors' suggestion.

TCRdb redid the calling of the RT-PCR reads with MiXCR, one entry per CDR3 protein. Found here are more than 700,000 distinct CDR3 sequences, around 21% of them singletons; the top ten hold 10%. A remark on this clonotype: What it recognizes is unknown.

Here the sequenced sample was PBMCs from blood, taken more than 4 days after vaccination. The source is a man aged 50-60 years who received an inactivated influenza vaccine.

The CDR3, as DNA: TGCAGTGCTAGACGCCTGGTCTCGCGGGAGGGCCGTGAGACCCAGTACTTC. Translating gives CSARRLVSREGRETQYF. This chain links TRBV20-1 with TRBJ2-5; TRBD2 matches at 9 bases. The germline V gene has CDR1 DFQATT and CDR2 SNEGSKA (reference sequence). The CDR3 runs 17 residues. With V trimmed by 2 bases and J by 5 bases, 15 bases remained unmatched.